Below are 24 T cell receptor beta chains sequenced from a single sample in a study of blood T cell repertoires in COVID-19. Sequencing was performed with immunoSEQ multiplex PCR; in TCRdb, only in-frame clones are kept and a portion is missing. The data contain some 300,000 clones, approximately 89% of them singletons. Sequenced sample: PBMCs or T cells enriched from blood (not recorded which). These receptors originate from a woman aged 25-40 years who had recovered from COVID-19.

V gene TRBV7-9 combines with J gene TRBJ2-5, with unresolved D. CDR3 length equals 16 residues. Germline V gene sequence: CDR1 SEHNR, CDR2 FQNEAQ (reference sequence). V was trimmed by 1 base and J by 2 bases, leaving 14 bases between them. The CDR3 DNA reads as TGTGCCAGCAGCTTAGGTCGCTGGCCGGGTCAAGAGACCCAGTACTTC. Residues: CASSLGRWPGQETQYF.

As DNA, the CDR3 is TGTGCCAGTAGCCGCCTCCTACCGGGACTAGCGGGAGCGGGCATCACAGATACGCAGTATTTT. Translated, it gives CASSRLLPGLAGAGITDTQYF. The genes are TRBV19 and TRBJ2-3, with 14 bases aligning to TRBD2. The CDR3 runs to 21 residues. Germline-derived CDR1 and CDR2 are LNHDA and SQIVND (reference sequence). The V segment lost 6 bases and the J segment 2 bases; nucleotides outside the gene matches: 19.

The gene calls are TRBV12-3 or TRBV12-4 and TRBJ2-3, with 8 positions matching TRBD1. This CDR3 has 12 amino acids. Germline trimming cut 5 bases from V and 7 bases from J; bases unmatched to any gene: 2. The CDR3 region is CASSPGGNTQYF. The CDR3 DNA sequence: TGTGCCAGCAGTCCAGGGGGCAATACGCAGTATTTT.

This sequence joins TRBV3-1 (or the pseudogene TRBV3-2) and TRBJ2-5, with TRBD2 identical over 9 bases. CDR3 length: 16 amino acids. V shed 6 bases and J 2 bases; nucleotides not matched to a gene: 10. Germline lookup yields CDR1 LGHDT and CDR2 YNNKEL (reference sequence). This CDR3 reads CASRKKLAGLQETQYF. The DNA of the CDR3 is TGTGCCAGCAGAAAAAAACTAGCGGGTTTACAAGAGACCCAGTACTTC.

CDR3 nucleotides: TGTGCCAGCAGTGCCGCACTAGCGGGAACAAACTACGAGCAGTACTTC. It yields the protein CASSAALAGTNYEQYF. The genes are TRBV6-1 and TRBJ2-7; 10 bases align to TRBD2. There are 16 residues in the CDR3. J lost 3 bases, V lost 4 bases, and 9 bases had no gene match. The germline CDR1 and CDR2 sequences are MNHNS and SASEGT.

In DNA, the CDR3 is TGTGCCAGCAGCGTACAGGGGGGTCCCCAGCATTTT. The encoded protein is CASSVQGGPQHF. The chain joins TRBV9 to TRBJ1-5, with 7 nucleotides matching TRBD1. V was clipped by 1 base and J by 10 bases; unmatched bases: 2. The CDR3 covers 12 residues. Germline V lookup: CDR1 SGDLS, CDR2 YYNGEE.

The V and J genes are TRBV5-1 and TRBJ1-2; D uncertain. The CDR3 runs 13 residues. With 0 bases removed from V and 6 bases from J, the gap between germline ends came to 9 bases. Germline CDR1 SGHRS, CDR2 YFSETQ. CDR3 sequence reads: CASSLVGVDGYTF. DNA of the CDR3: TGCGCCAGCAGCTTGGTGGGAGTGGATGGCTACACCTTC. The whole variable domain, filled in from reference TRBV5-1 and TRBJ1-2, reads KAGVTQTPRYLIKTRGQQVTLSCSPISGHRSVSWYQQTPGQGLQFLFEYFSETQRNKGNFPGRFSGRQFSNSRSEMNVSTLELGDSALYLCASSLVGVDGYTFGSGTRLTVV.

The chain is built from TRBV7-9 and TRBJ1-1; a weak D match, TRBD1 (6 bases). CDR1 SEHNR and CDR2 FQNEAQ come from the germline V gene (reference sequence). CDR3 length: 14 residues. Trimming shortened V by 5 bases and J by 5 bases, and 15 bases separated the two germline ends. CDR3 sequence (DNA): TGTGCCAGCAGCCCTGTTTCAGGGGTTACTGAAGCTTTCTTT. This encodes CASSPVSGVTEAFF.

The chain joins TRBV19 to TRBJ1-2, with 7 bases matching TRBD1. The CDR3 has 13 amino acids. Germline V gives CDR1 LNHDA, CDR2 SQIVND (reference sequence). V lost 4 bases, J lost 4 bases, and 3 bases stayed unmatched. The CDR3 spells CASSTGGGYGYTF. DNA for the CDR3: TGTGCCAGTAGTACAGGGGGAGGCTATGGCTACACCTTC. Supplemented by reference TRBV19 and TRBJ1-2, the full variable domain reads DGGITQSPKYLFRKEGQNVTLSCEQNLNHDAMYWYRQDPGQGLRLIYYSQIVNDFQKGDIAEGYSVSREKKESFPLTVTSAQKNPTAFYLCASSTGGGYGYTFGSGTRLTVV.

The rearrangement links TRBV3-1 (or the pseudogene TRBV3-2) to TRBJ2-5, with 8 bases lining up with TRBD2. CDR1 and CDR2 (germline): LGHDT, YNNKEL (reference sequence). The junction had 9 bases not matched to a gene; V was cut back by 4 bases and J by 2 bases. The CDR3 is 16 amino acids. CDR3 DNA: TGTGCCAGCAGCCGCGGTCTAGCGGGTCTACAAGAGACCCAGTACTTC. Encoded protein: CASSRGLAGLQETQYF.

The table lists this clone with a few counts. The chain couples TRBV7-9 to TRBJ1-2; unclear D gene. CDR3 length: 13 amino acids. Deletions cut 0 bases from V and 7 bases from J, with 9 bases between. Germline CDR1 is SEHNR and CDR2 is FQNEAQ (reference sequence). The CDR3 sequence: CASSLAADGGYTF. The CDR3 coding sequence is TGTGCCAGCAGCTTAGCGGCAGATGGTGGCTACACCTTC.

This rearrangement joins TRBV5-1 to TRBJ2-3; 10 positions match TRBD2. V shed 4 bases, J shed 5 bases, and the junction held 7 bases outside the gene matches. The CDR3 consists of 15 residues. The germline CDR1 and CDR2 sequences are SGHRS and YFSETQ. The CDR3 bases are TGCGCCAGCAGCGGGGCTAGCGGGAGTGTAGATACGCAGTATTTT. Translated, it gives CASSGASGSVDTQYF.

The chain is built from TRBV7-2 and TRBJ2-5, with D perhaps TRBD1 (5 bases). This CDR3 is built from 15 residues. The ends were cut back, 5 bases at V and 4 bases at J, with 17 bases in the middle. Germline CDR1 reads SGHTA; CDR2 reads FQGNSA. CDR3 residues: CASSRVGVRAETQYF. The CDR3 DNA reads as TGTGCCAGCAGCCGGGTAGGGGTTCGGGCAGAGACCCAGTACTTC.

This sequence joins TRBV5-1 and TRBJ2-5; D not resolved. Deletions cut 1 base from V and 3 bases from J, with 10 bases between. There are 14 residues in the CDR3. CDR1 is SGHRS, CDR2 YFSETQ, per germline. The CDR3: CASSLRGGEETQYF. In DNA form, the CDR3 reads TGCGCCAGCAGCTTGCGCGGTGGCGAAGAGACCCAGTACTTC.

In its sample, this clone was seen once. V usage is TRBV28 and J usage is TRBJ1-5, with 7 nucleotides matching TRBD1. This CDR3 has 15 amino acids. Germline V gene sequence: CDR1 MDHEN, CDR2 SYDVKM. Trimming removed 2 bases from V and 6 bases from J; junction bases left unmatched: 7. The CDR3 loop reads CASSLEFQGVQPQHF. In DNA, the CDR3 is TGTGCCAGCAGTTTAGAATTCCAGGGGGTTCAGCCCCAGCATTTT.

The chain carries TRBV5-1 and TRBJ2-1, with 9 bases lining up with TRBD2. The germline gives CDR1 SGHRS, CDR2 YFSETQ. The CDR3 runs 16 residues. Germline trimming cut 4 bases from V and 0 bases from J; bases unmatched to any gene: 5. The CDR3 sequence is CASSTLAGRSYNEQFF. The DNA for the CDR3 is TGCGCCAGCAGCACCCTAGCGGGACGCTCCTACAATGAGCAGTTCTTC.

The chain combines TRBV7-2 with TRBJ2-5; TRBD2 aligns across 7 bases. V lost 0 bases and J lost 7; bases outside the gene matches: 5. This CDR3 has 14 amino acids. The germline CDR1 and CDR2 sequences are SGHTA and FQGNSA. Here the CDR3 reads CASSLARGVGTQYF. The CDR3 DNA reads TGTGCCAGCAGCTTAGCTCGGGGGGTAGGGACCCAGTACTTC.

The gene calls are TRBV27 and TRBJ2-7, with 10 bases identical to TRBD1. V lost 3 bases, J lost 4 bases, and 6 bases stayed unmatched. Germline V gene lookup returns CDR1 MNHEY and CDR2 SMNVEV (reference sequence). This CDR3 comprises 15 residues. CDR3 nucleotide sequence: TGTGCCAGCAGTTTTTTTGGGACAGGGGAATACGAGCAGTACTTC. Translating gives CASSFFGTGEYEQYF.

The DNA of the CDR3 is TGCGCCAGCAGCTTGGGACAGGGTTACTATGGCTACACCTTC. It is translated as CASSLGQGYYGYTF. The chain employs TRBV5-1 and TRBJ1-2; 7 bases align to TRBD1. V lost 0 bases to trimming and J lost 3 bases; unmatched junction nucleotides: 2. Germline CDR1 SGHRS, CDR2 YFSETQ. The CDR3 loop spans 14 amino acids.

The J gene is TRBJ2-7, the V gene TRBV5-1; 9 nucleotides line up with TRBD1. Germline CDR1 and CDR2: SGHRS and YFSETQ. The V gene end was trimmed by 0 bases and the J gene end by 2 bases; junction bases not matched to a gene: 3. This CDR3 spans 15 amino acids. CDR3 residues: CASSLAGTGTYEQYF. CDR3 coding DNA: TGCGCCAGCAGCTTGGCGGGGACAGGGACCTACGAGCAGTACTTC.

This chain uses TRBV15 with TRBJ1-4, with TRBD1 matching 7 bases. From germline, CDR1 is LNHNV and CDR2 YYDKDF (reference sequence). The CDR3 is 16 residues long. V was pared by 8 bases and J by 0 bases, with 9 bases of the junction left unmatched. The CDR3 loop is CATETGYSSTNEKLFF. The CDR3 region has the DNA TGTGCCACCGAGACAGGGTATTCGTCAACTAATGAAAAACTGTTTTTT. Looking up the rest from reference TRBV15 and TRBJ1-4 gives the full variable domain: DAMVIQNPRYQVTQFGKPVTLSCSQTLNHNVMYWYQQKSSQAPKLLFHYYDKDFNNEADTPDNFQSRRPNTSFCFLDIRSPGLGDTAMYLCATETGYSSTNEKLFFGSGTQLSVL.

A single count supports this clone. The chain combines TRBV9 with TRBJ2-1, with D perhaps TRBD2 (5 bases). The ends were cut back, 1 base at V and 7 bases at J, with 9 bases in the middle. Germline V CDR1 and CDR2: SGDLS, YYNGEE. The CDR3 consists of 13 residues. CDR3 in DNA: TGTGCCAGCAGCGTAACTAGTCGGAATGAGCAGTTCTTC. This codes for CASSVTSRNEQFF. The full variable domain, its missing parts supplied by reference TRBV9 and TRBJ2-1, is DSGVTQTPKHLITATGQRVTLRCSPRSGDLSVYWYQQSLDQGLQFLIQYYNGEERAKGNILERFSAQQFPDLHSELNLSSLELGDSALYFCASSVTSRNEQFFGPGTRLTVL.

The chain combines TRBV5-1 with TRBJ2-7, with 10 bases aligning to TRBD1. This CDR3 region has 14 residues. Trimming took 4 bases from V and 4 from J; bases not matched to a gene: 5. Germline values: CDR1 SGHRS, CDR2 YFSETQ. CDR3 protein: CASSTGQGGYEQYF. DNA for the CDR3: TGCGCCAGCAGCACAGGACAGGGGGGGTACGAGCAGTACTTC.

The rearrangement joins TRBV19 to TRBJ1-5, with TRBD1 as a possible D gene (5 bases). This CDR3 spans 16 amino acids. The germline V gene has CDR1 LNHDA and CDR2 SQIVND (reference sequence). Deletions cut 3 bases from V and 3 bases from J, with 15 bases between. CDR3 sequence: CASSIGSEGLNQPQHF. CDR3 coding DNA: TGTGCCAGTAGTATCGGGTCTGAGGGACTCAATCAGCCCCAGCATTTT.